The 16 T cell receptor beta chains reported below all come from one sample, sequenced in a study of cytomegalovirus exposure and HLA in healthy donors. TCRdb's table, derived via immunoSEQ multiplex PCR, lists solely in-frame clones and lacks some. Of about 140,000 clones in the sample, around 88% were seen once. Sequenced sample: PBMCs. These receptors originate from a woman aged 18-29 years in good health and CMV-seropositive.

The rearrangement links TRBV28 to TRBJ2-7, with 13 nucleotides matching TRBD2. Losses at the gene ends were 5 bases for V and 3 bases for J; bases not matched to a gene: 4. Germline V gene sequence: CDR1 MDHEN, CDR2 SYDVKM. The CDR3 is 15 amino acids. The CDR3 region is CASSGGTSGNYEQYF. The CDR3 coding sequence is TGTGCCAGCAGTGGCGGGACTAGCGGGAACTACGAGCAGTACTTC.

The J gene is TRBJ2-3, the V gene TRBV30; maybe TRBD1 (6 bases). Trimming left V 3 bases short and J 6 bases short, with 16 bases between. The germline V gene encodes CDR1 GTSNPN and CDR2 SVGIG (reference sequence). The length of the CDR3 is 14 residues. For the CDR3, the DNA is TGTGCCTGGAGGGGGGCTAGTATATACGATACGCAGTATTTT. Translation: CAWRGASIYDTQYF.

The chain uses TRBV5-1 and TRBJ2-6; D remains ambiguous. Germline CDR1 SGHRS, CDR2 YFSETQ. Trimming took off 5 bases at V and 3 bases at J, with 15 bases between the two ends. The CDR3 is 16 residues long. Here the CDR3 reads CASSQTYPGGANVLTF. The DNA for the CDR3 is TGCGCCAGCAGTCAAACCTACCCTGGTGGGGCCAACGTCCTGACTTTC.

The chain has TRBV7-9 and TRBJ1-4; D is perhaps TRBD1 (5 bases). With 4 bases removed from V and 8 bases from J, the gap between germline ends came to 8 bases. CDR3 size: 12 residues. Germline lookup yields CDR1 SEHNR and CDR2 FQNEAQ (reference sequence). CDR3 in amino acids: CASSSDSEKLFF. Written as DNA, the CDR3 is TGTGCCAGCAGCTCCGACAGCGAAAAACTGTTTTTT.

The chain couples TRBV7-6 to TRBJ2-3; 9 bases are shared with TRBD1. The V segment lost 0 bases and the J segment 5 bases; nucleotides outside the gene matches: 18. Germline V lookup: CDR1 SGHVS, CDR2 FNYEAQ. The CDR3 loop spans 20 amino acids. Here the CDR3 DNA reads TGTGCCAGCAGCTTAGCCCCCACAATGGGGGACAGGGTCATATTAGATACGCAGTATTTT. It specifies CASSLAPTMGDRVILDTQYF.

CDR3 in amino acids: CASTSQREMIYNEQFF. The CDR3 DNA follows: TGTGCCAGCACATCTCAGCGGGAGATGATCTACAATGAGCAGTTCTTC. This rearrangement joins TRBV28 to TRBJ2-1; 8 positions agree with TRBD2. Germline V gene lookup returns CDR1 MDHEN and CDR2 SYDVKM. The CDR3 totals 16 residues. The trim removed 7 bases at V and 3 bases at J, leaving 11 bases unmatched.

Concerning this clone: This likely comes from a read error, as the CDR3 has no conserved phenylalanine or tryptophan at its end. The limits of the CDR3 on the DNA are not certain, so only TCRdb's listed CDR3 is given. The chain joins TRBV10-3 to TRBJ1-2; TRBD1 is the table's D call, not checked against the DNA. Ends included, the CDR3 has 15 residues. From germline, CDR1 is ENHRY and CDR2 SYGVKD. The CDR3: CAISEQASGDRGLLL.

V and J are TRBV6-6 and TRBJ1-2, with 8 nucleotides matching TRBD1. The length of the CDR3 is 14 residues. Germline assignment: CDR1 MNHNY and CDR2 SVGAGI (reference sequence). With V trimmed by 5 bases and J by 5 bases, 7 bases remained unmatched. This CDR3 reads CASSLLQGGYGYTF. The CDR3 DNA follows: TGTGCCAGCAGTCTCCTACAGGGGGGGTATGGCTACACCTTC.

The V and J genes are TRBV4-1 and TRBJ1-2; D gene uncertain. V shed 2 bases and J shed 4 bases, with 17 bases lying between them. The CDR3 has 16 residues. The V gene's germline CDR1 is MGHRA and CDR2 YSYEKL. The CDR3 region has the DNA TGCGCCAGCAGCCAATTCGGCGAACAGAGTCCCTATGGCTACACCTTC. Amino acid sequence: CASSQFGEQSPYGYTF.

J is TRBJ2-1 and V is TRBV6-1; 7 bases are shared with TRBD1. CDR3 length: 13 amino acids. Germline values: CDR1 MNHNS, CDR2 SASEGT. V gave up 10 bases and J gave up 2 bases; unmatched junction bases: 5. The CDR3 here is CATDRATYNEQFF. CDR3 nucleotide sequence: TGTGCCACAGACAGGGCCACCTACAATGAGCAGTTCTTC.

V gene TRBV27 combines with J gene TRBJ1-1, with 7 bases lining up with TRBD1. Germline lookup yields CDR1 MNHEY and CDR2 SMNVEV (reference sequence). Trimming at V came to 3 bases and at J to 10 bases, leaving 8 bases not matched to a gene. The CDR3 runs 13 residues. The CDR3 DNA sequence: TGTGCCAGCAGTTTCGACAGGGTGAGAAGAGCTTTCTTT. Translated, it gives CASSFDRVRRAFF.

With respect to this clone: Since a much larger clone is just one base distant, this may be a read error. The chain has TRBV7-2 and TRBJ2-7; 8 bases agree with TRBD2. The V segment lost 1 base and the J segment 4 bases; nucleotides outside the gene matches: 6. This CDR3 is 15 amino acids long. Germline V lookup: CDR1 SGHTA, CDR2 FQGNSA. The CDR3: CASSLVTGGRYEQYF. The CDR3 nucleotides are TGTGCCAGCAGCTTAGTAACGGGGGGGCGATACGAGCAGTACTTC.

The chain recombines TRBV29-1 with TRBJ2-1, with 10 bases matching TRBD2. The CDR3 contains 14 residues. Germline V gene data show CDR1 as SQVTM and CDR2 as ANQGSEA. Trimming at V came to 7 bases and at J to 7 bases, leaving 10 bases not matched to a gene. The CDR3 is CSALLAGSVNEQFF. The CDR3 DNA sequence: TGCAGCGCCTTACTAGCGGGGTCGGTAAATGAGCAGTTCTTC.

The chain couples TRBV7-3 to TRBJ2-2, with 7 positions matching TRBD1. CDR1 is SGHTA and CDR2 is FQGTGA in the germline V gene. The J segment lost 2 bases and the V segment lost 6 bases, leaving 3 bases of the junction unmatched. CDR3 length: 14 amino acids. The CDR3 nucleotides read TGTGCCAGCAGGACAGGGAGAAACACCGGGGAGCTGTTTTTT. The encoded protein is CASRTGRNTGELFF.

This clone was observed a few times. Here the CDR3 reads CASSQGQGGYTF. The CDR3 nucleotides are TGCGCCAGCAGCCAGGGACAGGGTGGCTACACCTTC. V usage is TRBV5-1 and J usage is TRBJ1-2, with 9 bases matching TRBD1. Germline V lookup: CDR1 SGHRS, CDR2 YFSETQ. This CDR3 has 12 residues. V shed 4 bases and J 7 bases; nucleotides not matched to a gene: 2.

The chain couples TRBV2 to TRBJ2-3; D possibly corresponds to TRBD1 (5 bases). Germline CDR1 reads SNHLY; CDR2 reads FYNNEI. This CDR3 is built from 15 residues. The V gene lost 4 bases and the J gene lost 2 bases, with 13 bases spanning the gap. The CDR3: CASSVRDWTTDTQYF. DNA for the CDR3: TGTGCCAGCAGTGTCAGGGATTGGACCACAGATACGCAGTATTTT.